The TCR beta chain under discussion was sequenced for a study of blood T cell repertoires in COVID-19. Everyone who took part was roughly 18 to 89 years old, and they came from 20 to 25 US areas. Participant-reported clinical history was the basis for cohort assignment. The recovered donors of Cohort 3 showed two negative PCRs, clearance, or symptom resolution. Generated by immunoSEQ multiplex PCR, the TCRdb table keeps only in-frame clones and is missing some. There are 95,000 to 150,000 clones in the sample; roughly 84% occur only once, and roughly 3.9% lies in the top ten. Germline V gene sequence: CDR1 SGHTA, CDR2 FQGNSA. The CDR3 is 18 residues long. V lost 5 bases to trimming and J lost 2 bases, with 21 bases between them.

The sequence was obtained from a woman between 25 and 40 years old who had recovered from COVID-19. This chain connects TRBV7-2 to TRBJ2-2; perhaps TRBD2 as D (6 bases). The specimen sequenced was PBMCs or T cells enriched from blood (not recorded which). CDR3 sequence: CASSPYTPGRTNTGELFF. The CDR3 DNA sequence: TGTGCCAGCAGCCCCTACACACCCGGGAGAACCAACACCGGGGAGCTGTTTTTT.